The T cell receptor beta chain described here comes from a study of shared clonotypes between healthy human individuals. Study information: The plates for each donor numbered three CD4 naive, three CD4 memory, two CD8 naive and one CD8 memory.

Methods used by the authors: Junction-only sequences produced by ImmunoSEQ had no quality scores, so filtering differed. The method was immunoSEQ multiplex PCR; TCRdb's version includes in-frame clones alone and lacks a portion of them. D and trimming were read from the DNA, whereas the V and J calls and clone size are those reported in that table. The repertoire holds some 500,000 clones, with roughly 95% as singletons. The trim removed 3 bases at V and 7 bases at J, leaving 5 bases unmatched. The CDR3 has 14 residues. Germline-derived CDR1 and CDR2 are MDHEN and SYDVKM. Study-wide points: Memory subsets had estimated richness that was generally smaller than that of naive subsets. The study found roughly 5% of naive CD4 clonotypes shared across four donors.

This clone showed up just once. Its antigen is undetermined. Additional DNA sequences in this sample encode the identical CDR3. The TCR was taken from a woman in her twenties or thirties in good health. The sequencing input was naive CD4+ T cells sorted from blood. Stated subset: CD45RA+ positively selected. The rearrangement links TRBV28 to TRBJ1-5, with TRBD1 matching over 8 bases. CDR3 bases: TGTGCCAGCAGTTTCGGACAGGGAGACCAGCCCCAGCATTTT. Translating gives CASSFGQGDQPQHF.